This T cell receptor (beta chain) came from a study of blood T cell repertoires in COVID-19. Study-level information: Some COVID-19 samples were acute and others convalescent; all came from the United States, Italy and Spain. PBMCs, B-cell-depleted T cells, or T cells were the source of the cDNA or gDNA that made up the material.

Authors' analysis steps: Scientists estimated how many nucleated cells there were by amplifying reference gene primers. The table came from immunoSEQ multiplex PCR; TCRdb's copy has only in-frame clones and leaves some out. That table gives V, J and clone size, and the DNA gave D and trimming. The data show about 200,000 clones, with about nine tenths seen just once and less than 0.75% held by the top ten. From germline, CDR1 is MNHEY and CDR2 SVGAGI. The CDR3 has 14 amino acids. J was trimmed by 5 bases and V by 4 bases; bases with no gene match: 7. V usage is TRBV6-5 and J usage is TRBJ1-2, with 7 bases matching TRBD1. Material: peripheral blood. The receptor comes from a middle-aged man with acute or convalescent COVID-19. Here the CDR3 reads CASSSGQYLYGYTF. CDR3 DNA sequence: TGTGCCAGCAGTTCGGGACAGTATCTTTATGGCTACACCTTC.